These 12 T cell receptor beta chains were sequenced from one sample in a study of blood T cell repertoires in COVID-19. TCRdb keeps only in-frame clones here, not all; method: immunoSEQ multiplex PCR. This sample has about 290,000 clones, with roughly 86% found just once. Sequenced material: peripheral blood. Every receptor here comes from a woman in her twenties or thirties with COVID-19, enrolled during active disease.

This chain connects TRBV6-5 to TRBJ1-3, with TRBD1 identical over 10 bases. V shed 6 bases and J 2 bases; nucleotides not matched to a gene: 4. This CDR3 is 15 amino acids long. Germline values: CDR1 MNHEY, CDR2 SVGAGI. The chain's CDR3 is CASRDGTGAGNTIYF. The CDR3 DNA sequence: TGTGCCAGCAGGGATGGGACAGGGGCTGGAAACACCATATATTTT.

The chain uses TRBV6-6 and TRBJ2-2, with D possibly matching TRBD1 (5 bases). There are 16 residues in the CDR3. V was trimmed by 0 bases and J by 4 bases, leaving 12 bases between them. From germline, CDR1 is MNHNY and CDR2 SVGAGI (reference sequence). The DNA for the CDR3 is TGTGCCAGCAGTTACTCCTCCCAGGGAAGCACCGGGGAGCTGTTTTTT. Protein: CASSYSSQGSTGELFF.

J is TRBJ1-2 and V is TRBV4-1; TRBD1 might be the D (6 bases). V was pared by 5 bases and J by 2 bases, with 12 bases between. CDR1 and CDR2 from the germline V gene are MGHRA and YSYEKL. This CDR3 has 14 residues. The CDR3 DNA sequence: TGCGCCAGCAGCGAGATACAGGGCAACTATGGCTACACCTTC. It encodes CASSEIQGNYGYTF.

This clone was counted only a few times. The CDR3, as DNA: TGTGCCAGCAGCCCTAGGGGCCCCGGGACTAGCGGTAGTACGCAGTATTTT. It specifies CASSPRGPGTSGSTQYF. The chain combines TRBV7-8 with TRBJ2-3; 11 positions match TRBD2. Unmatched junction bases numbered 15, after V lost 5 bases and J lost 8 bases. This CDR3 is built from 17 residues. The V gene's germline CDR1 is SGHVS and CDR2 FQNEAQ.

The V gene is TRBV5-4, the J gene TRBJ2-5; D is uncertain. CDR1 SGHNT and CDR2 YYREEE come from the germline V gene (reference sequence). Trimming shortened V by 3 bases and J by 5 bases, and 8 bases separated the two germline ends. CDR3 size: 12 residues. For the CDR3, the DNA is TGTGCCAGCAGCTCCCCCCCGGAGACCCAGTACTTC. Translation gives CASSSPPETQYF. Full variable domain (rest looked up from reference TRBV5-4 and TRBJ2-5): ETGVTQSPTHLIKTRGQQVTLRCSSQSGHNTVSWYQQALGQGPQFIFQYYREEENGRGNFPPRFSGLQFPNYSSELNVNALELDDSALYLCASSSPPETQYFGPGTRLLVL.

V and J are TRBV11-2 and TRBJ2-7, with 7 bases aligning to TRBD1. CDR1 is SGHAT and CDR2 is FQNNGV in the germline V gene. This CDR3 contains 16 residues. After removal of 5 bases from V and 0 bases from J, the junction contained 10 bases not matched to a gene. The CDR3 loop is CASSHLTGLSSYEQYF. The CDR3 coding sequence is TGTGCCAGCAGCCACCTGACAGGGCTTAGCTCCTACGAGCAGTACTTC.

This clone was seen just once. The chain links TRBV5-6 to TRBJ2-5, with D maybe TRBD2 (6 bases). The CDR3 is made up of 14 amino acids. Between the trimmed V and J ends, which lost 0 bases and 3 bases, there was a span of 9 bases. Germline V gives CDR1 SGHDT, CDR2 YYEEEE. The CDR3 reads CASSLELAEETQYF. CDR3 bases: TGTGCCAGCAGCTTGGAACTAGCCGAAGAGACCCAGTACTTC.

The CDR3 protein is CASMSGGAYNEQFF. CDR3 bases: TGCGCCAGCATGAGCGGGGGGGCCTACAATGAGCAGTTCTTC. The chain carries TRBV5-1 and TRBJ2-1; 10 bases agree with TRBD2. The germline V gene has CDR1 SGHRS and CDR2 YFSETQ. The V gene end was trimmed by 6 bases and the J gene end by 2 bases; junction bases not matched to a gene: 2. The CDR3 contains 14 residues.

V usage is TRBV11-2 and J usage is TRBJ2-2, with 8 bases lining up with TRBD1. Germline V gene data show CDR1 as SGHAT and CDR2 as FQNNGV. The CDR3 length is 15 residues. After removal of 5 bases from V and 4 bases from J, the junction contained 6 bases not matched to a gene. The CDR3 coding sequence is TGTGCCAGCAGCCAGACAGGGGTGGCCACCGGGGAGCTGTTTTTT. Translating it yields CASSQTGVATGELFF.

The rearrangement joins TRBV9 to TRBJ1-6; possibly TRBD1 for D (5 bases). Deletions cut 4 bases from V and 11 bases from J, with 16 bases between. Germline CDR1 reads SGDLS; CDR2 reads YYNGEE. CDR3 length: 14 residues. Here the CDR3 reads CASSSRGGFPPLHF. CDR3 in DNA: TGTGCCAGCAGCTCCCGCGGGGGTTTTCCACCCCTCCACTTT.

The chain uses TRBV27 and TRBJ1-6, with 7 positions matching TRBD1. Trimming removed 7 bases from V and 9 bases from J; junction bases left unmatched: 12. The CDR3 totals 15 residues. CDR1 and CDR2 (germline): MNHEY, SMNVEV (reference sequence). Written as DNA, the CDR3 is TGTGCCAGCAAGGGGAGGCGACAGGGCGTTTCACCCCTCCACTTT. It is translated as CASKGRRQGVSPLHF.

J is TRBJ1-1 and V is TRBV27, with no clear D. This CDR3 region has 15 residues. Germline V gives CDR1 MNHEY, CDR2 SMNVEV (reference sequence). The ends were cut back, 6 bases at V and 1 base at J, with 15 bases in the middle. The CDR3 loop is CASSRGYSANTEAFF. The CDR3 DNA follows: TGTGCCAGCAGCCGCGGGTATTCAGCGAACACTGAAGCTTTCTTT.